This T cell receptor (beta chain) was recorded in a study of OX40 agonist ivuxolimab in advanced cancers. This CDR3 has 15 residues. The ends were cut back, 0 bases at V and 5 bases at J, with 14 bases in the middle. From germline, CDR1 is KGHSH and CDR2 LQKENI. Using immunoSEQ multiplex PCR, the repertoire was profiled, and TCRdb retains in-frame clones only, with some absent. The sample has some 70,000 clones; about 85% are singletons. Sequencing used CD4+ or CD8+ T cells sorted from blood, obtained in a trial of the OX40 agonist ivuxolimab. The origin of this receptor is an adult with an advanced solid tumor such as melanoma, head and neck, liver or kidney cancer. V and J are TRBV18 and TRBJ2-7; D remains ambiguous. The DNA of the CDR3 is TGTGCCAGCTCACCACCGAGTCTTCCTGGGGACGAGCAGTACTTC. As protein: CASSPPSLPGDEQYF.